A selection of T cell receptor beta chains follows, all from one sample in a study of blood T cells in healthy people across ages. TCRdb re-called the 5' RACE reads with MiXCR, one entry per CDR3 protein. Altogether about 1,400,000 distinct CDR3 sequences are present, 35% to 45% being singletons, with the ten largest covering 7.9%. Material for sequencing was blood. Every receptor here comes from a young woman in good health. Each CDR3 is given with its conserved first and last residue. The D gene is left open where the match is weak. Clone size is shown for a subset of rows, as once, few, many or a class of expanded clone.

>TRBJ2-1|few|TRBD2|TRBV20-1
CSARVGGRADNEQFF
TGCAGTGCTAGAGTAGGCGGGAGGGCCGACAATGAGCAGTTCTTC
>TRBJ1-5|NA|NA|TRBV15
CATSRDVTVSNQPQHF
TGTGCCACCAGCAGAGATGTGACAGTTAGCAATCAGCCCCAGCATTTT
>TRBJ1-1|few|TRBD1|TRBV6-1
CASSQLGVGTGATEAFF
TGTGCCAGCAGCCAACTTGGGGTGGGGACAGGGGCCACTGAAGCTTTCTTT
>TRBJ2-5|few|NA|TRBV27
CASSLSRRGLETQYF
TGTGCCAGCAGTTTATCCAGAAGAGGGTTGGAGACCCAGTACTTC
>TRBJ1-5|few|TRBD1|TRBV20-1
CSARIQGQGHQPQHF
TGCAGTGCCAGGATCCAAGGACAGGGACATCAGCCCCAGCATTTT
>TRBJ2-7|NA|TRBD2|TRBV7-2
CASSLAGTSGGFNEQYF
TGTGCCAGCAGCTTAGCTGGAACTAGCGGGGGCTTCAACGAGCAGTACTTC
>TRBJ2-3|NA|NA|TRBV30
CAWKWAGDTQYF
TGTGCCTGGAAATGGGCAGGCGATACGCAGTATTTT
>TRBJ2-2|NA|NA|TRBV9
CASSEGRGTLNTGELFF
TGTGCCAGCAGCGAGGGGAGGGGGACTTTGAACACCGGGGAGCTGTTTTTT
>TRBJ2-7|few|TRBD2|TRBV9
CASSPRDGTSGLYSYEQYF
TGTGCCAGCAGCCCCCGAGACGGGACTAGCGGGCTCTACTCCTACGAGCAGTACTTC
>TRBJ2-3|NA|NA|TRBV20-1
CSARAGLGIPYTQYF
TGCAGTGCTAGAGCCGGCCTAGGGATCCCCTATACGCAGTATTTT
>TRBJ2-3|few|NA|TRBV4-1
CASSQGFLGPLEGTDTQYF
TGCGCCAGCAGCCAAGGATTTTTAGGGCCCTTAGAGGGCACAGATACGCAGTATTTT
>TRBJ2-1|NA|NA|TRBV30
CAWSVPAYNEQFF
TGTGCCTGGAGTGTACCAGCTTACAATGAGCAGTTCTTC
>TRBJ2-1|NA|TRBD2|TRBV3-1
CASSQSGGPLNEQFF
TGTGCCAGCAGCCAAAGCGGGGGCCCGTTGAATGAGCAGTTCTTC
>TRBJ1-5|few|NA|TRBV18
CASSPGTADQPQHF
TGTGCCAGCTCACCGGGAACAGCAGATCAGCCCCAGCATTTT
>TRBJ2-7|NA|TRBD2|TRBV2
CASRGAGYYEQYF
TGTGCCAGCAGGGGAGCGGGGTACTACGAGCAGTACTTC
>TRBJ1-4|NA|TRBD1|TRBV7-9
CASAQGSNEKLFF
TGTGCCAGCGCACAGGGGTCTAATGAAAAACTGTTTTTT
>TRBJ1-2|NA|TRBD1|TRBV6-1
CASTADRGSLSGGYTF
TGTGCCAGCACTGCGGACAGGGGGTCCCTGAGTGGTGGCTACACCTTC
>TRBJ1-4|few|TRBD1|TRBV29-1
CSVGRDRGTDNEKLFF
TGCAGCGTTGGGCGGGACAGGGGGACTGATAATGAAAAACTGTTTTTT
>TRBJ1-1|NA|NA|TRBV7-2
CASSMRDTEAFF
TGTGCCAGCAGCATGAGGGACACTGAAGCTTTCTTT
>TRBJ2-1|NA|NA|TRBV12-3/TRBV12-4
CASSLRGGPYNEQFF
TGTGCCAGCAGTCTCCGGGGTGGGCCCTACAATGAGCAGTTCTTC
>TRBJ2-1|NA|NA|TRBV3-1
CATSPVESSEIEQFF
TGTGCCACCTCGCCGGTCGAGTCTAGCGAAATAGAGCAGTTCTTC
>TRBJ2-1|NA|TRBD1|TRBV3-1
CASSQSGPTGNEQFF
TGTGCCAGCAGCCAATCGGGCCCGACAGGGAATGAGCAGTTCTTC
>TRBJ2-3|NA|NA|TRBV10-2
CASSERKRLLSTDTQYF
TGCGCCAGCAGTGAGAGGAAGCGCCTGCTTAGCACAGATACGCAGTATTTT
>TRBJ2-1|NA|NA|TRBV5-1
CASSIQPPGSRNEQFF
TGCGCCAGCAGCATACAACCCCCAGGGAGTCGCAATGAGCAGTTCTTC
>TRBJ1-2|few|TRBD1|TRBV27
CASSPDGQGRGGYTF
TGTGCCAGCAGTCCTGATGGACAGGGGAGAGGTGGCTACACCTTC
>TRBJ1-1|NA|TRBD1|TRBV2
CASSEALLGQGMHTEAFF
TGTGCCAGCAGTGAAGCTCTCTTGGGACAGGGCATGCACACTGAAGCTTTCTTT
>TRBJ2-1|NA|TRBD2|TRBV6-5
CASSRAGTRSYNEQFF
TGTGCCAGCAGTCGTGCCGGGACTAGGAGTTACAATGAGCAGTTCTTC
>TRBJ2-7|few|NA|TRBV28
CASRRGQYEQYF
TGTGCCAGCAGACGGGGTCAGTACGAGCAGTACTTC
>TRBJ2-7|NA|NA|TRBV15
CATSRDSGGAYEQYF
TGTGCCACCAGCAGAGATTCAGGCGGAGCCTACGAGCAGTACTTC
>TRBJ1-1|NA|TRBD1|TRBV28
CASSLGAQTGSNTEAFF
TGTGCCAGCAGTTTGGGGGCGCAGACAGGGTCCAACACTGAAGCTTTCTTT
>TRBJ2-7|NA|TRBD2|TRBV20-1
CSAFTSGRAEQYF
TGCAGTGCTTTTACTAGCGGGAGGGCTGAGCAGTACTTC
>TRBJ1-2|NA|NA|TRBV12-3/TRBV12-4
CASSFQGSYYGYTF
TGTGCCAGCAGTTTCCAGGGGAGTTACTATGGCTACACCTTC
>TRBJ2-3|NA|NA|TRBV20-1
CSARDWDKTVGGTDTQYF
TGCAGTGCTAGAGATTGGGACAAGACCGTAGGGGGGACAGATACGCAGTATTTT
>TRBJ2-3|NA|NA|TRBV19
CASSPNRRGTDTQYF
TGTGCCAGTAGTCCTAACCGGCGGGGCACAGATACGCAGTATTTT
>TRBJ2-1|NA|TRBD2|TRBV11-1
CASRASGTSAFNEQFF
TGTGCCAGCAGAGCCTCCGGGACTAGCGCCTTTAATGAGCAGTTCTTC
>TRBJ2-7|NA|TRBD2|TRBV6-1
CASSNPSGRYEQYF
TGTGCCAGCAGTAACCCTAGCGGGAGGTACGAGCAGTACTTC
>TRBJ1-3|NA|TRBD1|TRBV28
CASRPGQGSSGNTIYF
TGTGCCAGCCGGCCGGGACAGGGCTCCTCCGGAAACACCATATATTTT
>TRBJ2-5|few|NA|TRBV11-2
CASSLGTLYTQETQYF
TGTGCCAGCAGCTTAGGGACTTTATACACACAAGAGACCCAGTACTTC
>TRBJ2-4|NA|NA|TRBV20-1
CSARDPGGQKNIQYF
TGCAGTGCTAGAGATCCTGGGGGGCAAAAAAACATTCAGTACTTC
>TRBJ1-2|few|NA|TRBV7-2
CASSFDRQANYGYTF
TGTGCCAGCAGCTTTGATCGACAGGCCAACTATGGCTACACCTTC
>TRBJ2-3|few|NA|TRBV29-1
CSVEGNQGLTDTQYF
TGCAGCGTTGAGGGGAATCAGGGACTCACAGATACGCAGTATTTT
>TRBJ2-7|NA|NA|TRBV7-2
CASSLVETAYEQYF
TGTGCCAGCAGCTTAGTGGAGACAGCCTACGAGCAGTACTTC
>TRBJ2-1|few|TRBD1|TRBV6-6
CASSNRDRVGGEQFF
TGTGCCAGCAGTAACCGGGACAGGGTTGGGGGTGAGCAGTTCTTC
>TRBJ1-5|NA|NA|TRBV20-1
CSASVPGGNQPQHF
TGCAGTGCTAGTGTGCCCGGGGGCAATCAGCCCCAGCATTTT
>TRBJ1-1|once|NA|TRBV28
CAGSFRGSTEAFF
TGTGCCGGCAGTTTTCGGGGTAGCACTGAAGCTTTCTTT
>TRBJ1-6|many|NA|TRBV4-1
CASSQVDMGLTISPLHF
TGCGCCAGCAGCCAAGTGGACATGGGACTCACGATTTCACCCCTCCACTTT
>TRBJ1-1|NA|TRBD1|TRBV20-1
CSAGDRGSRLNTEAFF
TGCAGTGCTGGGGACAGGGGATCGAGGTTGAACACTGAAGCTTTCTTT
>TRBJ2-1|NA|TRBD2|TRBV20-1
CSASTTAGTSSVDEQFF
TGCAGTGCTAGTACGACAGCCGGGACTAGTAGTGTGGATGAGCAGTTCTTC
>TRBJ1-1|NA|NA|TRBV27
CASSFGWGEAFF
TGTGCCAGCAGTTTTGGTTGGGGTGAAGCTTTCTTT
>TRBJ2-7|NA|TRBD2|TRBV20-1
CSARLAGGRMYEQYF
TGCAGTGCTAGACTAGCGGGGGGGCGTATGTACGAGCAGTACTTC
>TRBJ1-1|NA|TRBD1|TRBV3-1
CASSQETGGAAFF
TGTGCCAGCAGCCAAGAAACAGGGGGCGCGGCTTTCTTT
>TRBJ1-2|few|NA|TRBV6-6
CASSYSGMLPYGYTF
TGTGCCAGCAGTTACTCAGGCATGCTGCCCTATGGCTACACCTTC
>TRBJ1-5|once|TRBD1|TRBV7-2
CASSLWSTGGTAQHF
TGTGCCAGCAGCTTATGGTCGACAGGGGGCACGGCCCAGCATTTT
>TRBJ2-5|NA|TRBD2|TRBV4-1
CASSQGLADQETQYF
TGCGCCAGCAGCCAGGGACTAGCGGACCAAGAGACCCAGTACTTC
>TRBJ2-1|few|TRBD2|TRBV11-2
CASSSSLAGLGNEQFF
TGTGCCAGCAGCTCCTCACTAGCGGGATTGGGCAATGAGCAGTTCTTC
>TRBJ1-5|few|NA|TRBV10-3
CAIRDSGNQPQHF
TGTGCCATCAGGGATTCGGGCAATCAGCCCCAGCATTTT
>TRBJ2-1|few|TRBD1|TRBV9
CASSGRTGPTYNEQFF
TGTGCCAGCAGCGGACGGACAGGACCAACCTACAATGAGCAGTTCTTC
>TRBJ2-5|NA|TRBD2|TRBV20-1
CSARRLAGAQETQYF
TGCAGTGCTCGAAGACTAGCGGGGGCTCAAGAGACCCAGTACTTC